The 23 T cell receptor beta chains presented below share a single source sample, sequenced in a study of T cells after yellow fever vaccination. Via MiXCR, TCRdb re-called the 5' RACE reads, giving one row per CDR3 protein. The sample contains about 220,000 distinct CDR3 sequences, approximately 3% of which appear only once. Sequences were derived from CD4+ T cells sorted from PBMCs, sampled 10 days after the yellow fever booster vaccination. Receptors originate from a man aged 18 to 29 who received the YFV17D yellow fever vaccine.

The V call is TRBV5-1, the J call TRBJ2-1, with 12 bases matching TRBD2. Per germline, CDR1 SGHRS and CDR2 YFSETQ. Trimming cost V 4 bases and J 8 bases; bases outside gene matches: 10. The CDR3 sequence is 16 residues long. CDR3 sequence (DNA): TGCGCCAGCAGCCCGTCGGCTAGCGGGGGGGCCTATGAGCAGTTCTTC. This encodes CASSPSASGGAYEQFF.

The chain employs TRBV18 and TRBJ1-5, with D perhaps matching TRBD1 (5 bases). The CDR3 runs 16 residues. The V end was cut by 0 bases, the J end by 9 bases, with 18 bases between. Germline values: CDR1 KGHSH, CDR2 LQKENI. Here the CDR3 reads CASSPPSSGGGRPQHF. The CDR3 nucleotides are TGTGCCAGCTCACCACCGAGCAGCGGCGGGGGACGGCCCCAGCATTTT.

The chain is built from TRBV6-1 and TRBJ1-4; D not certain. Germline V lookup: CDR1 MNHNS, CDR2 SASEGT. Trimming cost V 2 bases and J 6 bases, with 10 bases left between them. The CDR3 runs to 14 residues. The CDR3 loop reads CASSEQTTYEKLFF. The CDR3 DNA sequence: TGTGCCAGCAGTGAACAGACTACGTATGAAAAACTGTTTTTT.

There are many counts of this clonotype. The V and J genes are TRBV5-5 and TRBJ2-5; D not certain. The CDR3 spans 14 residues. V lost 7 bases and J lost 0, with 13 bases in between. Germline V CDR1 and CDR2: SGHKS, YYEKEE (reference sequence). In DNA form, the CDR3 reads TGTGCCAGCCGCCGTGACCGGTACCAAGAGACCCAGTACTTC. Translation: CASRRDRYQETQYF.

This clonotype came up a few times. The rearrangement uses TRBV7-2 and TRBJ1-2; D is possibly TRBD1 (6 bases). CDR1 and CDR2 (germline): SGHTA, FQGNSA. The V and J ends lost 4 bases and 9 bases respectively, with 18 bases between them. This CDR3 contains 14 residues. Written as DNA, the CDR3 is TGTGCCAGCAGCTCCCCATGGGGGGGCCTTAGCTACACCTTC. This encodes CASSSPWGGLSYTF.

This clonotype was recorded a few times. The V call is TRBV6-2 or TRBV6-3, the J call TRBJ1-5; D may be TRBD1 (5 bases). The germline V gene has CDR1 MNHEY and CDR2 SVGEGT. The CDR3 runs to 15 residues. V lost 2 bases, J lost 1 base, and 9 bases lay in between. The CDR3 DNA follows: TGTGCCAGCAGTTACGGGGCATGGAGCAATCAGCCCCAGCATTTT. Amino acid sequence: CASSYGAWSNQPQHF.

This clonotype was seen a few times. The chain recombines TRBV24-1 with TRBJ2-1, with TRBD2 matching over 9 bases. Germline trimming cut 2 bases from V and 2 bases from J; bases unmatched to any gene: 9. The CDR3 runs 18 residues. The germline CDR1 and CDR2 sequences are KGHDR and SFDVKD. In nucleotides, the CDR3 is TGTGCCACCAGTGATTCGGATCTGGCGGGGGGGGCCTACAATGAGCAGTTCTTC. Amino acids: CATSDSDLAGGAYNEQFF.

This clonotype was counted a few times. The chain uses TRBV24-1 and TRBJ2-3; perhaps TRBD2 as D (6 bases). Germline V gives CDR1 KGHDR, CDR2 SFDVKD. V was pared by 3 bases and J by 2 bases, with 11 bases between. This CDR3 is 15 amino acids long. DNA of the CDR3: TGTGCCACCAGTGATATAGCGGAGCCCACAGATACGCAGTATTTT. Protein sequence: CATSDIAEPTDTQYF.

A few counts support this clonotype. The chain is built from TRBV21-1 and TRBJ2-7; TRBD1, the D gene given by the table, was not confirmed from the DNA. TRBV21-1 is marked as a pseudogene. The CDR3 sequence is 16 residues long. CDR3 in amino acids: CASSKAYWEGLEEQYF. CDR3 bases: TGTGCCAGCAGCAAAGCTTATTGGGAAGGGTTAGAAGAGCAGTACTTC.

This clonotype was recorded at least ten times. The genes are TRBV10-3 and TRBJ2-7; 13 bases agree with TRBD2. The V gene end was trimmed by 6 bases and the J gene end by 4 bases; junction bases not matched to a gene: 15. This CDR3 region has 18 residues. Germline assignment: CDR1 ENHRY and CDR2 SYGVKD. CDR3 sequence: CAIRGLTSGGKAIYEQYF. The CDR3 DNA reads TGTGCCATCAGAGGTCTGACTAGCGGGGGGAAAGCGATATACGAGCAGTACTTC.

The V gene is TRBV20-1, the J gene TRBJ2-2, with a possible D match to TRBD1 (6 bases). Between the trimmed V and J ends, which lost 0 bases and 3 bases, there was a span of 14 bases. CDR1 and CDR2 (germline): DFQATT, SNEGSKA (reference sequence). CDR3 size: 16 residues. The CDR3 bases are TGCAGTGCTAGAGATTTTCAGACAGGCGACACCGGGGAGCTGTTTTTT. Translating it yields CSARDFQTGDTGELFF.

This clonotype was observed at least ten times. The chain has TRBV6-2 or TRBV6-3 and TRBJ1-1, with TRBD1 as a possible D gene (5 bases). The CDR3 spans 15 residues. Trimming left V 6 bases short and J 0 bases short, with 14 bases between. The germline CDR1 and CDR2 sequences are MNHEY and SVGEGT. CDR3 in amino acids: CASSFRGLMNTEAFF. The DNA for the CDR3 is TGTGCCAGCAGCTTCCGGGGACTGATGAACACTGAAGCTTTCTTT.

The sample holds many counts of this clonotype. The chain is built from TRBV19 and TRBJ1-1, with D possibly being TRBD1 (6 bases). Germline V gene lookup returns CDR1 LNHDA and CDR2 SQIVND (reference sequence). The CDR3 is 17 residues long. V dropped 7 bases and J dropped 5 bases, with 26 bases sitting between them. The CDR3 DNA reads TGTGCCAGTAAAAATCCACAGGTCTCGGGGGCTGGGACTGAAGCTTTCTTT. Residues: CASKNPQVSGAGTEAFF. The entire variable domain, with the rest obtained from reference TRBV19 and TRBJ1-1, is as follows: DGGITQSPKYLFRKEGQNVTLSCEQNLNHDAMYWYRQDPGQGLRLIYYSQIVNDFQKGDIAEGYSVSREKKESFPLTVTSAQKNPTAFYLCASKNPQVSGAGTEAFFGQGTRLTVV.

The chain recombines TRBV12-5 with TRBJ1-3, with unresolved D. V lost 4 bases and J lost 0, with 10 bases in between. There are 15 residues in the CDR3. Germline-derived CDR1 and CDR2 are LGHNT and FRNRAP. The CDR3 protein is CASGSATYSGNTIYF. As DNA, the CDR3 is TGTGCTAGTGGTTCTGCTACGTACTCTGGAAACACCATATATTTT. The full variable domain, rest sourced from reference TRBV12-5 and TRBJ1-3, is DARVTQTPRHKVTEMGQEVTMRCQPILGHNTVFWYRQTMMQGLELLAYFRNRAPLDDSGMPKDRFSAEMPDATLATLKIQPSEPRDSAVYFCASGSATYSGNTIYFGEGSWLTVV.

A few counts support this clonotype. The chain links TRBV4-2 to TRBJ1-1; D possibly corresponds to TRBD1 (5 bases). Germline CDR1 is LGHNA and CDR2 is YNFKEQ. CDR3 length: 13 amino acids. V gave up 0 bases and J gave up 8 bases, with 10 bases separating them. CDR3 bases: TGTGCCAGCAGCCAAGATCTCCACAGGGAAGCTTTCTTT. It specifies CASSQDLHREAFF.

The chain carries TRBV7-3 and TRBJ2-5; 10 nucleotides align to TRBD2. The germline CDR1 and CDR2 sequences are SGHTA and FQGTGA. Losses at the gene ends were 2 bases for V and 5 bases for J; bases not matched to a gene: 2. The CDR3 length is 14 residues. Here the CDR3 DNA reads TGTGCCAGCAGCTTACAAGCGGGGGGGGAGACCCAGTACTTC. Translated, it gives CASSLQAGGETQYF.

The sample holds many counts of this clonotype. J is TRBJ2-3 and V is TRBV5-5; D not resolved. CDR3 size: 17 residues. Germline lookup yields CDR1 SGHKS and CDR2 YYEKEE (reference sequence). Trimming pared 0 bases from V and 0 bases from J, leaving 14 bases between. The CDR3: CASSLAPPGTSTDTQYF. The CDR3 coding sequence is TGTGCCAGCAGCTTGGCCCCCCCGGGTACTAGCACAGATACGCAGTATTTT.

This clonotype was seen at least ten times. This sequence joins TRBV5-1 and TRBJ2-2, with D unresolved. This CDR3 comprises 14 residues. V was shortened by 2 bases and J by 6 bases, with 11 bases between the two germline ends. Per germline, CDR1 SGHRS and CDR2 YFSETQ. The CDR3 coding sequence is TGCGCCAGCAGCTTCACTGCGGTATCCGGGGAGCTGTTTTTT. Its protein is CASSFTAVSGELFF.

The J gene is TRBJ2-3, the V gene TRBV7-9, with D perhaps being TRBD1 or TRBD2 (5 bases each). V lost 5 bases, J lost 6 bases, and 18 bases lay in between. Germline V gene data show CDR1 as SEHNR and CDR2 as FQNEAQ (reference sequence). This CDR3 has 15 amino acids. In nucleotides, the CDR3 is TGTGCCAGCAGCGGGACCCGCCTCTTACTGGATACGCAGTATTTT. Its protein is CASSGTRLLLDTQYF.

This clonotype has ten or more counts. This chain links TRBV2 with TRBJ2-3, with D uncertain. V was shortened by 5 bases and J by 0 bases, with 12 bases between the two germline ends. This CDR3 region has 15 residues. Germline-derived CDR1 and CDR2 are SNHLY and FYNNEI. CDR3 sequence reads: CASSTRSPSTDTQYF. CDR3 in DNA: TGTGCCAGCAGTACGCGGAGCCCTAGCACAGATACGCAGTATTTT.

The CDR3 DNA reads TGTGCCAGCGCACCCACTAGCGGGGGGCCCATCGAGCAGTACTTC. Amino acid sequence: CASAPTSGGPIEQYF. This chain uses TRBV7-2 with TRBJ2-7; 12 bases are shared with TRBD2. The germline V gene encodes CDR1 SGHTA and CDR2 FQGNSA. Trimming cost V 8 bases and J 6 bases; bases outside gene matches: 11. The CDR3 totals 15 residues.

This clonotype came up a few times. The rearrangement joins TRBV27 to TRBJ1-2; D gene ambiguous. This CDR3 comprises 13 residues. Trimming stripped 4 bases from V and 4 bases from J, with 10 bases between. Germline loops: CDR1 MNHEY, CDR2 SMNVEV (reference sequence). This chain's CDR3 is CASSYGTGYGYTF. The CDR3 DNA reads TGTGCCAGCAGTTATGGCACCGGCTATGGCTACACCTTC.

This clonotype was detected many times. V gene TRBV5-1 combines with J gene TRBJ2-2, with 8 bases matching TRBD2. V lost 4 bases and J lost 1; bases outside the gene matches: 6. The length of the CDR3 is 16 residues. Germline V lookup: CDR1 SGHRS, CDR2 YFSETQ. The CDR3 here is CASSVVSGGNTGELFF. For the CDR3, the DNA is TGCGCCAGCAGCGTCGTAAGCGGGGGGAACACCGGGGAGCTGTTTTTT. Combining the CDR3 with reference TRBV5-1 and TRBJ2-2 gives the whole variable domain KAGVTQTPRYLIKTRGQQVTLSCSPISGHRSVSWYQQTPGQGLQFLFEYFSETQRNKGNFPGRFSGRQFSNSRSEMNVSTLELGDSALYLCASSVVSGGNTGELFFGEGSRLTVL.